The 7 T cell receptor beta chains reported below all come from one sample, sequenced in a study of cytomegalovirus exposure and HLA in healthy donors. TCRdb's copy holds only in-frame clones and misses some; the assay was immunoSEQ multiplex PCR. The data hold around 160,000 clones, with around four fifths observed a single time. The sequenced sample was PBMCs. The receptor source for this set is a man aged 25-45 years in good health and CMV-seropositive.

This clone was recorded a few times. The rearrangement joins TRBV6-9 to TRBJ2-7, with TRBD1 as a possible D gene (5 bases). Germline lookup yields CDR1 MNHGY and CDR2 SVAAGI. Trimming shortened V by 4 bases and J by 1 base, and 11 bases separated the two germline ends. The CDR3 is 14 residues long. The CDR3 DNA sequence: TGTGCCAGCAGTTGGACACCCAGGTCCTACGAGCAGTACTTC. Translating it yields CASSWTPRSYEQYF.

The chain couples TRBV19 to TRBJ1-5; weak D call: TRBD1 (5 bases). Germline V gene lookup returns CDR1 LNHDA and CDR2 SQIVND (reference sequence). V lost 0 bases, J lost 2 bases, and 14 bases lay in between. The CDR3 has 17 amino acids. CDR3 loop: CASSIDQEGRGNQPQHF. The CDR3 DNA follows: TGTGCCAGTAGTATAGACCAGGAGGGGAGGGGCAATCAGCCCCAGCATTTT.

The chain couples TRBV5-6 to TRBJ2-7, with a tentative D call TRBD1 (6 bases). V shed 0 bases and J shed 3 bases, with 19 bases lying between them. The CDR3 runs to 17 residues. Germline assignment: CDR1 SGHDT and CDR2 YYEEEE. The DNA for the CDR3 is TGTGCCAGCAGCTTGGACAGGGAGCACTTTATTGGCTACGAGCAGTACTTC. It specifies CASSLDREHFIGYEQYF.

This clone was counted a single time. The chain links TRBV10-1 to TRBJ2-2; 10 nucleotides line up with TRBD1. V dropped 7 bases and J dropped 4; count of bases not matched to a gene: 6. CDR3 length equals 15 residues. CDR1 and CDR2 from the germline V gene are WNHNN and SYGVQD (reference sequence). The CDR3 region is CASITGTGVTGELFF. The CDR3 DNA follows: TGCGCCAGCATTACCGGGACAGGGGTCACCGGGGAGCTGTTTTTT.

The chain employs TRBV19 and TRBJ2-7; weak D call: TRBD2 (6 bases). Germline values: CDR1 LNHDA, CDR2 SQIVND (reference sequence). V lost 3 bases and J 1 base, leaving 10 bases between the germline ends. This CDR3 spans 14 amino acids. The CDR3 is CASSILGGSYEQYF. Here the CDR3 DNA reads TGTGCCAGTAGTATCCTGGGGGGATCCTACGAGCAGTACTTC.

The chain is built from TRBV18 and TRBJ2-1; D call uncertain. The germline V and J ends were trimmed by 5 bases and 5 bases, with 7 bases remaining between them. The CDR3 spans 12 residues. Germline lookup yields CDR1 KGHSH and CDR2 LQKENI. CDR3 residues: CASSAQDNEQFF. The CDR3 region has the DNA TGTGCCAGCTCAGCTCAGGACAATGAGCAGTTCTTC. Combining the CDR3 with reference TRBV18 and TRBJ2-1 gives the whole variable domain NAGVMQNPRHLVRRRGQEARLRCSPMKGHSHVYWYRQLPEEGLKFMVYLQKENIIDESGMPKERFSAEFPKEGPSILRIQQVVRGDSAAYFCASSAQDNEQFFGPGTRLTVL.

The J gene is TRBJ2-7, the V gene TRBV5-1; 10 bases fit TRBD1. CDR3 size: 14 residues. Germline trimming cut 0 bases from V and 6 bases from J; bases unmatched to any gene: 3. Germline values: CDR1 SGHRS, CDR2 YFSETQ. DNA for the CDR3: TGCGCCAGCAGCTTGGGGACAGGGGGTGCCGAGCAGTACTTC. Its translation: CASSLGTGGAEQYF.